These T cell receptor beta chains were read from a single sample in a study of T cells in Graves' hyperthyroidism and ophthalmopathy. TCRdb independently ran MiXCR on the multiplex PCR reads; one entry per CDR3 protein. This table holds roughly 180,000 distinct CDR3 sequences, over 8% found once. The specimen sequenced was blood. The receptors were sampled from a woman aged 18-29 years with Graves' hyperthyroidism that later progressed to Graves' ophthalmopathy. Each CDR3 is given with its conserved first and last residue. The D gene is left open where the match is weak. Some rows have no size entry. The others give once, few or many, or a class for an expanded clone.

CDR3 DNA	CDR3 protein	D gene	clone size	J gene	V gene
TGTGCCAGCAGCTACATCAAAGGTCACGAGCAGTACTTC	CASSYIKGHEQYF	NA	NA	TRBJ2-7	TRBV7-3
TGTGCCAGTAGTCAGACAGGGGAGCGAGAGACCCAGTACTTC	CASSQTGERETQYF	TRBD1	many	TRBJ2-5	TRBV19
TGTGCCAGCGGCATCAATTCTGGAAACACCATATATTTT	CASGINSGNTIYF	NA	many	TRBJ1-3	TRBV27
TGTGCCTGGACCAAGGGACACTACTACGAGCAGTACTTC	CAWTKGHYYEQYF	NA	many	TRBJ2-7	TRBV30
TGTGCCAGCAGTGCCCCCGGGAGGCAAGAGACCCAGTACTTC	CASSAPGRQETQYF	TRBD2	many	TRBJ2-5	TRBV6-1
TGTGCCAGCAGCTCCTTATGGGGACTAGCGGGAGATTCGGCGGGCACAGATACGCAGTATTTT	CASSSLWGLAGDSAGTDTQYF	TRBD2	many	TRBJ2-3	TRBV7-9
TGTGCCAGCAGCTCTCGACAGGGAAGATTAGCTGGAAACACCATATATTTT	CASSSRQGRLAGNTIYF	TRBD1	many	TRBJ1-3	TRBV5-5
TGCGCCAGCAGCTGGAGTAGCGGGAACGCCTACGAGCAGTACTTC	CASSWSSGNAYEQYF	TRBD2	many	TRBJ2-7	TRBV5-1
TGCAGCGTTGAGATAACCGGGACAGATACGCAGTATTTT	CSVEITGTDTQYF	NA	many	TRBJ2-3	TRBV29-1
TGTGCCAGCAGCCTGGACAGCTATAATGAAAAACTGTTTTTT	CASSLDSYNEKLFF	NA	many	TRBJ1-4	TRBV7-9
TGTGCCAGCAGTAACAGTAACTATGGCTACACCTTC	CASSNSNYGYTF	NA	many	TRBJ1-2	TRBV2
TGTGCCAGCAGCTCTGACAGGGAATATAGCAATCAGCCCCAGCATTTT	CASSSDREYSNQPQHF	TRBD1	few	TRBJ1-5	TRBV5-8
TGTGCCAGCAGCTTAGTTCGTGCGGGCACTGAAGCTTTCTTT	CASSLVRAGTEAFF	NA	many	TRBJ1-1	TRBV7-9
TGTGCCAGCAGTTCCGGGTCTCAGGCCCACTACGAGCAGTACTTC	CASSSGSQAHYEQYF	NA	many	TRBJ2-7	TRBV11-3
TGTGCCAGCAGCCCCCAGGGACTAGCGGGGGGGAGGGGGGAGACCCAGTACTTC	CASSPQGLAGGRGETQYF	TRBD2	NA	TRBJ2-5	TRBV9
TGTGCCAACCCGATCTTTGGGTTGAACACTGAAGCTTTCTTT	CANPIFGLNTEAFF	NA	many	TRBJ1-1	TRBV6-4
TGTGCCAGCAGTGAAGCACTAGCGGGGGGCTACGAGCAGTACTTC	CASSEALAGGYEQYF	TRBD2	many	TRBJ2-7	TRBV2
TGTGCCTGGAGTGTTAGGGCGGGCGGTGAAGCTTTCTTT	CAWSVRAGGEAFF	NA	many	TRBJ1-1	TRBV30
TGTGCCAGCAGCCCTCAAGGGACAGGATTTAATGAGCAGTTCTTC	CASSPQGTGFNEQFF	TRBD1	many	TRBJ2-1	TRBV11-2
TGTGCCAGCAGTGACAACTCTGGGGCCAACGTCCTGACTTTC	CASSDNSGANVLTF	NA	many	TRBJ2-6	TRBV6-4
TGCGCCAGCAGACAGGGGACTTCTAGCTCCTACGAGCAGTACTTC	CASRQGTSSSYEQYF	NA	many	TRBJ2-7	TRBV5-1
TGTGCCAGCAGAAAGAAACGGACAGGGGCTTACAGAGGCAATCAGCCCCAGCATTTT	CASRKKRTGAYRGNQPQHF	TRBD1	NA	TRBJ1-5	TRBV6-1
TGTGCCAGCAGCTTAACTGGGGTCCGGGAGCAGTTCTTC	CASSLTGVREQFF	NA	many	TRBJ2-1	TRBV7-3
TGTGCCAGCAGCTTGGCCCTTAGAGGGCTGAAGTTGGGAACTGAAGCTTTCTTT	CASSLALRGLKLGTEAFF	NA	many	TRBJ1-1	TRBV5-6
TGTGCCAGCAGGGGGGCGGCGGGGCAGCCCCAGCATTTT	CASRGAAGQPQHF	NA	many	TRBJ1-5	TRBV3-1
TGTGCCAGCAGCCGCCTCTCTAGCGGGGGGGCCGGTGAGCAGTTCTTC	CASSRLSSGGAGEQFF	TRBD2	few	TRBJ2-1	TRBV3-1
TGTGCCAGCAGCTACAGCCCGGGACAGGGGAACTATGGCTACACCTTC	CASSYSPGQGNYGYTF	TRBD1	many	TRBJ1-2	TRBV5-6
TGTGCCAGCAGTTCCAATATGGGTGAAAAACTGTTTTTT	CASSSNMGEKLFF	NA	few	TRBJ1-4	TRBV6-1
TGCGCCAGCAGCACGGGACTAGCGGGAGGGCGCAGGAATGAGCAGTTCTTC	CASSTGLAGGRRNEQFF	TRBD2	many	TRBJ2-1	TRBV5-1
TGTGCCAGCAGTTTTGGGGGGTGGGACGACGGAGCCTACGAGCAGTACTTC	CASSFGGWDDGAYEQYF	NA	many	TRBJ2-7	TRBV28
TGTGCCACCAGTGACCCCGGGACAGGGGGCATGAGGGTTGCGGATACGCAGTATTTT	CATSDPGTGGMRVADTQYF	TRBD1	NA	TRBJ2-3	TRBV24-1
TGTGCCAGCAGCTCGGAGCGGGAGGGCTCCTACAATGAGCAGTTCTTC	CASSSEREGSYNEQFF	TRBD2	NA	TRBJ2-1	TRBV5-6
TGTGCCACCAGCAGAGATCCCCCGGGACAGATCACCGGGGAGCTGTTTTTT	CATSRDPPGQITGELFF	TRBD1	many	TRBJ2-2	TRBV15
TGTGCCATCAGCCCCTGGGGGGAGAACACTGAAGCTTTCTTT	CAISPWGENTEAFF	NA	many	TRBJ1-1	TRBV10-3
TGTGCCAGCAGCCCCACGGCGGGCACCTACGAGCAGTACTTC	CASSPTAGTYEQYF	NA	NA	TRBJ2-7	TRBV11-3
TGTGCCTGGAGCCATTCCTACAATGAGCAGTTCTTC	CAWSHSYNEQFF	NA	many	TRBJ2-1	TRBV30
TGCAGCGTTTTTCCGATTTCCAGGACTTCTGAAGCTTTCTTT	CSVFPISRTSEAFF	NA	few	TRBJ1-1	TRBV29-1
TGTGCCAGCACCCGGCCCCGGCGCATTGAAGCTTTCTTT	CASTRPRRIEAFF	NA	many	TRBJ1-1	TRBV7-9
TGTGCTATCAGGCTAGTTCCCGGGGGAGAGCAGTACTTC	CAIRLVPGGEQYF	NA	many	TRBJ2-7	TRBV30
TGTGCCAGCAGGCGCGACAGAGCTCAAGAGACCCAGTACTTC	CASRRDRAQETQYF	NA	many	TRBJ2-5	TRBV6-1
TGTGCCAGTAGTCGGGACAGGAATATCTATGGCTACACCTTC	CASSRDRNIYGYTF	TRBD1	few	TRBJ1-2	TRBV19
TGTGCCAGCAGCGGGAGTCAAAGGACAGGGGCACAGTTCCACTATGGCTACACCTTC	CASSGSQRTGAQFHYGYTF	TRBD1	few	TRBJ1-2	TRBV9
TGTGCCAGCAGTTACGGGTCAGGGGTTAGCACAGATACGCAGTATTTT	CASSYGSGVSTDTQYF	NA	NA	TRBJ2-3	TRBV6-2/TRBV6-3
TGTGCCAGCAGCCAGACTAGCGGGGGAGGAGAGACCCAGTACTTC	CASSQTSGGGETQYF	TRBD2	NA	TRBJ2-5	TRBV3-1
TGTGCCAGCAGCTTCCAGGGTTCGTACGAGCAGTACTTC	CASSFQGSYEQYF	NA	many	TRBJ2-7	TRBV5-5